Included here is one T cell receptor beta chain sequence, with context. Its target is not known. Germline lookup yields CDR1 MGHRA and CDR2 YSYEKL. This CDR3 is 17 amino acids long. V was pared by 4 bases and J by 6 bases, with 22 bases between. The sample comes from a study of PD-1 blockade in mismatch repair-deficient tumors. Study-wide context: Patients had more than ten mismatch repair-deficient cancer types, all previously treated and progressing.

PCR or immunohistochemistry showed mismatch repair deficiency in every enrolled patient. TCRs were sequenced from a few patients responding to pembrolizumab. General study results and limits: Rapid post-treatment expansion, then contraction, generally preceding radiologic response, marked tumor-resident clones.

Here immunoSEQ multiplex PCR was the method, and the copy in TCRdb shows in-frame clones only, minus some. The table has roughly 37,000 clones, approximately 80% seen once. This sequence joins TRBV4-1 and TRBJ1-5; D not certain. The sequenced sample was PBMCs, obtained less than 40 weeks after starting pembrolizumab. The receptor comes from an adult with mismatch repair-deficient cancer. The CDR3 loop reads CASSPGSREEVLQPQHF. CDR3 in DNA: TGCGCCAGCAGCCCAGGTAGCCGGGAAGAAGTCCTTCAGCCCCAGCATTTT.